The rows below give T cell receptor beta chains drawn from one sample of a study of T cells after yellow fever vaccination. TCRdb recomputed calls from the 5' RACE reads with MiXCR, one row per CDR3 protein. The sample carries 300,000 to 350,000 distinct CDR3 sequences, roughly 10% recorded once. The material sequenced was CD4+ T cells sorted from PBMCs, taken 45 days after the yellow fever booster vaccination. The receptors shown here come from a man younger than 35 who received the YFV17D yellow fever vaccine. Both conserved end residues are part of each CDR3. Each record gives: clone size, D gene, V gene, CDR3 length, J gene, CDR3 DNA, CDR3 protein. The D gene is left open where the match is weak. Some rows have no size entry. The others give once, few or many, or a class for an expanded clone.

abundance: few
d_gene: -
v_gene: TRBV10-3
len: 12
j_gene: TRBJ2-3
CDR3nt: TGTGCCATCATGGGGGTTGCAGATACGCAGTATTTT
CDR3aa: CAIMGVADTQYF

abundance: few
d_gene: -
v_gene: TRBV4-1
len: 15
j_gene: TRBJ2-1
CDR3nt: TGCGCCAGCAGCCACCGACTGAATTCCTACAATGAGCAGTTCTTC
CDR3aa: CASSHRLNSYNEQFF

abundance: -
d_gene: -
v_gene: TRBV4-3
len: 16
j_gene: TRBJ1-5
CDR3nt: TGCGCCAGCAGCCAAGATCCTGGGGTGGGCAGGCAGCCCCAGCATTTT
CDR3aa: CASSQDPGVGRQPQHF

abundance: few
d_gene: TRBD2
v_gene: TRBV6-6
len: 19
j_gene: TRBJ2-5
CDR3nt: TGTGCCAGCAGTTACCGGACTAGCGGGGGGGCTGGGAGTAAAGAGACCCAGTACTTC
CDR3aa: CASSYRTSGGAGSKETQYF

abundance: many
d_gene: -
v_gene: TRBV2
len: 16
j_gene: TRBJ1-2
CDR3nt: TGTGCCAGCAGCGCCCCTCGGGGGCAGGGGAGCTATGGCTACACCTTC
CDR3aa: CASSAPRGQGSYGYTF

abundance: -
d_gene: TRBD2
v_gene: TRBV7-3
len: 13
j_gene: TRBJ2-7
CDR3nt: TGTGCCAGCAGCTTACTAGCGGGGGGCGAGCAGTACTTC
CDR3aa: CASSLLAGGEQYF

abundance: -
d_gene: -
v_gene: TRBV29-1
len: 10
j_gene: TRBJ1-1
CDR3nt: TGCAGCGCCGAGGGCACTGAAGCTTTCTTT
CDR3aa: CSAEGTEAFF

abundance: few
d_gene: -
v_gene: TRBV7-2
len: 14
j_gene: TRBJ2-7
CDR3nt: TGTGCCAGCAGCCCTGGTTTGGTCTCCTACGAGCAGTACTTC
CDR3aa: CASSPGLVSYEQYF

abundance: -
d_gene: -
v_gene: TRBV3-1
len: 13
j_gene: TRBJ1-3
CDR3nt: TGTGCCAGCAGCGTCGGGGCAGCAAACACCATATATTTT
CDR3aa: CASSVGAANTIYF

abundance: few
d_gene: -
v_gene: TRBV15
len: 15
j_gene: TRBJ2-4
CDR3nt: TGTGCCACCAGCAGAGATGGTAGCGGTAAAAACATTCAGTACTTC
CDR3aa: CATSRDGSGKNIQYF

abundance: -
d_gene: -
v_gene: TRBV20-1
len: 14
j_gene: TRBJ1-5
CDR3nt: TGCAGTGCCCTATCGGGGGGGCCGGATCAGCCCCAGCATTTT
CDR3aa: CSALSGGPDQPQHF

abundance: few
d_gene: -
v_gene: TRBV29-1
len: 13
j_gene: TRBJ2-5
CDR3nt: TGCAGCGTTGATGCCAGGGTGCAAGAGACCCAGTACTTC
CDR3aa: CSVDARVQETQYF

abundance: -
d_gene: -
v_gene: TRBV5-1
len: 12
j_gene: TRBJ2-7
CDR3nt: TGCGCCAGCAGATACGGGGACTACGAGCAGTACTTC
CDR3aa: CASRYGDYEQYF

abundance: few
d_gene: TRBD1
v_gene: TRBV2
len: 15
j_gene: TRBJ2-3
CDR3nt: TGTGCCAGCGCTAGCGACAGGGGATATGGAGATACGCAGTATTTT
CDR3aa: CASASDRGYGDTQYF

abundance: -
d_gene: -
v_gene: TRBV3-1
len: 13
j_gene: TRBJ2-3
CDR3nt: TGTGCCAGCAGCCAACAGGGGACAAGCGCGCAGTATTTT
CDR3aa: CASSQQGTSAQYF

abundance: few
d_gene: -
v_gene: TRBV2
len: 18
j_gene: TRBJ1-1
CDR3nt: TGTGCCAGCAGTGAAGCGCTTCTTGAGGGCGGGGGAAACACTGAAGCTTTCTTT
CDR3aa: CASSEALLEGGGNTEAFF

abundance: -
d_gene: -
v_gene: TRBV19
len: 13
j_gene: TRBJ1-1
CDR3nt: TGTGCCAGCACTAGGGGGGGGCCCCCTGTAGCTTTCTTT
CDR3aa: CASTRGGPPVAFF

abundance: -
d_gene: TRBD1
v_gene: TRBV9
len: 15
j_gene: TRBJ2-7
CDR3nt: TGTGCCAGCAGCGTAGCGACAGGGAGCTCCTACGAGCAGTACTTC
CDR3aa: CASSVATGSSYEQYF

abundance: many
d_gene: -
v_gene: TRBV6-2/TRBV6-3
len: 14
j_gene: TRBJ2-5
CDR3nt: TGTGCCAGCAGACAGGTATCAAGTCGGGAGACCCAGTACTTC
CDR3aa: CASRQVSSRETQYF

abundance: many
d_gene: TRBD1
v_gene: TRBV7-3
len: 15
j_gene: TRBJ1-3
CDR3nt: TGTGCCAGCAGTTCGGCGACAGGGAGTGGAAACACCATATATTTT
CDR3aa: CASSSATGSGNTIYF

abundance: -
d_gene: TRBD2
v_gene: TRBV11-2
len: 15
j_gene: TRBJ2-7
CDR3nt: TGTGCCAGCAGCAGCCTCAGCGGGAGGGTTCACGAGCAGTACTTC
CDR3aa: CASSSLSGRVHEQYF

abundance: -
d_gene: TRBD1
v_gene: TRBV29-1
len: 12
j_gene: TRBJ1-2
CDR3nt: TGCAGCACCGGACAGGCGAACTATGGCTACACCTTC
CDR3aa: CSTGQANYGYTF

abundance: many
d_gene: TRBD1
v_gene: TRBV5-1
len: 15
j_gene: TRBJ2-1
CDR3nt: TGCGCCAGCAGCTCCGGGACAGGGGCCTACAATGAGCAGTTCTTC
CDR3aa: CASSSGTGAYNEQFF

abundance: -
d_gene: TRBD1
v_gene: TRBV2
len: 19
j_gene: TRBJ1-1
CDR3nt: TGTGCCAGCAGTGACCCCCTCGGACAGGTTCGAGGGATGAACACTGAAGCTTTCTTT
CDR3aa: CASSDPLGQVRGMNTEAFF

abundance: -
d_gene: -
v_gene: TRBV4-2
len: 13
j_gene: TRBJ2-3
CDR3nt: TGTGCCAGCAGCTTAGGGGACGCAGATACGCAGTATTTT
CDR3aa: CASSLGDADTQYF

abundance: -
d_gene: -
v_gene: TRBV11-2
len: 15
j_gene: TRBJ1-6
CDR3nt: TGTGCCAGCAGTTGGACCTGGGGCCCGGATTCACCCCTCCACTTT
CDR3aa: CASSWTWGPDSPLHF

abundance: few
d_gene: TRBD1
v_gene: TRBV7-3
len: 15
j_gene: TRBJ2-7
CDR3nt: TGTGCCAGCAGCTTAGATGCGGACAGGGGCAGCGAGCAGTACTTC
CDR3aa: CASSLDADRGSEQYF

abundance: few
d_gene: TRBD2
v_gene: TRBV5-1
len: 17
j_gene: TRBJ2-3
CDR3nt: TGCGCCAGCAGCTTGGCCACAACAATCGGGGGGACAGATACGCAGTATTTT
CDR3aa: CASSLATTIGGTDTQYF

abundance: -
d_gene: -
v_gene: TRBV2
len: 13
j_gene: TRBJ2-3
CDR3nt: TGTGCCAGCAGTGTTCGGTTCACAGATACGCAGTATTTT
CDR3aa: CASSVRFTDTQYF

abundance: -
d_gene: -
v_gene: TRBV7-9
len: 15
j_gene: TRBJ2-2
CDR3nt: TGTGCCAGCAGCGATAAGGGGCCGAAATCCGGGGAGCTGTTTTTT
CDR3aa: CASSDKGPKSGELFF

abundance: few
d_gene: -
v_gene: TRBV6-6
len: 15
j_gene: TRBJ2-1
CDR3nt: TGTGCCAGCAGTTACTCCGGGGGACTGCGGAATGAGCAGTTCTTC
CDR3aa: CASSYSGGLRNEQFF

abundance: -
d_gene: -
v_gene: TRBV10-3
len: 12
j_gene: TRBJ1-2
CDR3nt: TGTGCCATCAGTGAACAGGGTAATGGCTACACCTTC
CDR3aa: CAISEQGNGYTF

abundance: few
d_gene: -
v_gene: TRBV20-1
len: 13
j_gene: TRBJ2-3
CDR3nt: TGCAGTGCTAGCGGGGGTTACACAGATACGCAGTATTTT
CDR3aa: CSASGGYTDTQYF

abundance: few
d_gene: -
v_gene: TRBV5-1
len: 17
j_gene: TRBJ2-3
CDR3nt: TGCGCCAGCAGCTTGCTCCCGGCGGACAGTCGCACAGATACGCAGTATTTT
CDR3aa: CASSLLPADSRTDTQYF

abundance: few
d_gene: TRBD1
v_gene: TRBV7-3
len: 16
j_gene: TRBJ2-5
CDR3nt: TGTGCCAGCAGCCCCGGGACAGGCCACGGGAAAGAGACCCAGTACTTC
CDR3aa: CASSPGTGHGKETQYF

abundance: few
d_gene: -
v_gene: TRBV15
len: 12
j_gene: TRBJ1-1
CDR3nt: TGTGCCACCAGCAGACTACAGGCTGAAGCTTTCTTT
CDR3aa: CATSRLQAEAFF

abundance: few
d_gene: -
v_gene: TRBV5-1
len: 15
j_gene: TRBJ2-6
CDR3nt: TGCGCCAGCAGCGCCCGGACGCCTGGGGCCAACGTCCTGACTTTC
CDR3aa: CASSARTPGANVLTF

abundance: few
d_gene: TRBD1
v_gene: TRBV6-5
len: 17
j_gene: TRBJ2-2
CDR3nt: TGTGCCAGCAGTACCCCTCCGGGACAGTCCATCACCGGGGAGCTGTTTTTT
CDR3aa: CASSTPPGQSITGELFF

abundance: many
d_gene: -
v_gene: TRBV9
len: 14
j_gene: TRBJ2-1
CDR3nt: TGTGCCAGCAGCGTAGAGGGCGTGTCGGGTAGGCCGTTCTTC
CDR3aa: CASSVEGVSGRPFF

abundance: few
d_gene: -
v_gene: TRBV7-2
len: 15
j_gene: TRBJ2-7
CDR3nt: TGTGCCAGCAGCTTAGTAGGGACCAGCTCTGGCGAGCAGTACTTC
CDR3aa: CASSLVGTSSGEQYF

abundance: many
d_gene: -
v_gene: TRBV12-3/TRBV12-4
len: 14
j_gene: TRBJ2-3
CDR3nt: TGTGCCAGCAGTTTGTTCGAGGGCACAGATACGCAGTATTTT
CDR3aa: CASSLFEGTDTQYF

abundance: -
d_gene: TRBD2
v_gene: TRBV5-1
len: 15
j_gene: TRBJ2-5
CDR3nt: TGCGCCAGCAGCGTCCTAGCGGGGGTTGAAGAGACCCAGTACTTC
CDR3aa: CASSVLAGVEETQYF

abundance: few
d_gene: -
v_gene: TRBV2
len: 13
j_gene: TRBJ1-1
CDR3nt: TGTGCCAGCAGTGAAGAACGGAACACTGAAGCTTTCTTT
CDR3aa: CASSEERNTEAFF

abundance: many
d_gene: -
v_gene: TRBV7-2
len: 14
j_gene: TRBJ1-4
CDR3nt: TGTGCCAGCAGCCCACAGCCGGCTAATGAAAAACTGTTTTTT
CDR3aa: CASSPQPANEKLFF

abundance: -
d_gene: TRBD1
v_gene: TRBV12-3/TRBV12-4
len: 13
j_gene: TRBJ2-5
CDR3nt: TGTGCCAGCAGGGGACAGATACAAGAGACCCAGTACTTC
CDR3aa: CASRGQIQETQYF

abundance: -
d_gene: -
v_gene: TRBV18
len: 13
j_gene: TRBJ2-1
CDR3nt: TGTGCCAGCTCCTTAGATACGTCCAGTGAGCAGTTCTTC
CDR3aa: CASSLDTSSEQFF

abundance: -
d_gene: TRBD1
v_gene: TRBV18
len: 16
j_gene: TRBJ2-5
CDR3nt: TGTGCCAGCTCACCTCGGACAGGGGGCTGGCAAGAGACCCAGTACTTC
CDR3aa: CASSPRTGGWQETQYF

abundance: -
d_gene: -
v_gene: TRBV10-3
len: 12
j_gene: TRBJ1-1
CDR3nt: TGTGCTATCAGTGCGGGGGGACCTGAAGCTTTATTT
CDR3aa: CAISAGGPEALF

abundance: -
d_gene: -
v_gene: TRBV7-9
len: 14
j_gene: TRBJ2-5
CDR3nt: TGTGCCAGCAGCTTAGTCCGAGACAGCCGGACCCAGTACTTC
CDR3aa: CASSLVRDSRTQYF

abundance: once
d_gene: -
v_gene: TRBV6-6
len: 14
j_gene: TRBJ1-4
CDR3nt: TGTGCCAGCAGCTTGGCAGGGGATAATGAAAAACTGTTTTTT
CDR3aa: CASSLAGDNEKLFF

abundance: once
d_gene: TRBD1
v_gene: TRBV11-2
len: 16
j_gene: TRBJ2-1
CDR3nt: TGTGCCAGCAGCTTAGATCGGGTACAGGGACAGGGAAAGCAGTTCTTC
CDR3aa: CASSLDRVQGQGKQFF